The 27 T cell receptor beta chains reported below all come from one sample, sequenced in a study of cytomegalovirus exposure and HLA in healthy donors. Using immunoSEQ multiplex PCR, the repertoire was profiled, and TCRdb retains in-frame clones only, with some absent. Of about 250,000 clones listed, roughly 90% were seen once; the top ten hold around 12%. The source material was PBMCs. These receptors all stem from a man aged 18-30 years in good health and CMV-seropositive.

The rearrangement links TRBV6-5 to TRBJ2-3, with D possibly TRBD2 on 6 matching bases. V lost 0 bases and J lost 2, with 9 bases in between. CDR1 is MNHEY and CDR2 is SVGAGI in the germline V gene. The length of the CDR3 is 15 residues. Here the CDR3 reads CASSYSGTSTDTQYF. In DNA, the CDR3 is TGTGCCAGCAGTTACTCAGGGACTTCCACAGATACGCAGTATTTT.

The CDR3 sequence is CASSFMQGYEQYF. The CDR3 bases are TGTGCCAGCAGTTTCATGCAGGGTTACGAGCAGTACTTC. J is TRBJ2-7 and V is TRBV27; weak D call: TRBD1 (5 bases). The V end lost 3 bases, the J end lost 4 bases, and 10 bases lay between the germline ends. Germline lookup yields CDR1 MNHEY and CDR2 SMNVEV (reference sequence). This CDR3 comprises 13 residues.

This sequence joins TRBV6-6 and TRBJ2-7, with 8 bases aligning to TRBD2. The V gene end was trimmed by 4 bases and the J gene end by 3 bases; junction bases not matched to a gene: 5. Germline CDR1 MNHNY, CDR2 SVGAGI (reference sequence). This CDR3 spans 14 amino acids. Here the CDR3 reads CASSFRTSSYEQYF. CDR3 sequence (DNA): TGTGCCAGCAGTTTCAGGACTAGCAGCTACGAGCAGTACTTC.

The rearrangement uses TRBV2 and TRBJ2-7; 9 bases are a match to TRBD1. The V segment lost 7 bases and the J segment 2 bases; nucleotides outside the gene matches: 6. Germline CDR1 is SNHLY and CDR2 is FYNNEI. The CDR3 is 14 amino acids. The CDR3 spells CASKFGQGTYEQYF. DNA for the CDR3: TGTGCCAGCAAATTTGGACAGGGGACCTACGAGCAGTACTTC.

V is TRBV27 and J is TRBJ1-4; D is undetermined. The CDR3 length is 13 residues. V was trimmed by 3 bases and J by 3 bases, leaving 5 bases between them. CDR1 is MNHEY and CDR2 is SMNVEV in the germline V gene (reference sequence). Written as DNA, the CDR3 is TGTGCCAGCAGTTTTCTCTCTAATGAAAAACTGTTTTTT. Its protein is CASSFLSNEKLFF. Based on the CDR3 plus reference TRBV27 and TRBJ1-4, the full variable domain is EAQVTQNPRYLITVTGKKLTVTCSQNMNHEYMSWYRQDPGLGLRQIYYSMNVEVTDKGDVPEGYKVSRKEKRNFPLILESPSPNQTSLYFCASSFLSNEKLFFGSGTQLSVL.

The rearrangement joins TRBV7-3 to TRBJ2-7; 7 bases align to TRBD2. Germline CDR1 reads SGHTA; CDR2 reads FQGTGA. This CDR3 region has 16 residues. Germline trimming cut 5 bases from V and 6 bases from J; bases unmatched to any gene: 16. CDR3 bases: TGTGCCAGCAGCCCCTGGGGAGGGACGCGACCGGGCGAGCAGTACTTC. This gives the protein CASSPWGGTRPGEQYF. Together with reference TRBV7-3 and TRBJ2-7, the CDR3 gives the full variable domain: GAGVSQTPSNKVTEKGKYVELRCDPISGHTALYWYRQSLGQGPEFLIYFQGTGAADDSGLPNDRFFAVRPEGSVSTLKIQRTERGDSAVYLCASSPWGGTRPGEQYFGPGTRLTVT.

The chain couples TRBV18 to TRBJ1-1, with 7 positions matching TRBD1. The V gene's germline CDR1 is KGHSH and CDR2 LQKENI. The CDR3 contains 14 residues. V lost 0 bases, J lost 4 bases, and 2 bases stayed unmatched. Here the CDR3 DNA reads TGTGCCAGCTCACCACCAGGGGGCGGCACTGAAGCTTTCTTT. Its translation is CASSPPGGGTEAFF.

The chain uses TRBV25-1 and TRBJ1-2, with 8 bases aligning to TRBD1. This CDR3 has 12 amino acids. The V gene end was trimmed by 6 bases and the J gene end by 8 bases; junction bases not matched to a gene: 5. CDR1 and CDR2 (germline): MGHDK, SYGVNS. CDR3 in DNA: TGTGCCAGCAGGGGACAGGTCGACGGCTACACCTTC. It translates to CASRGQVDGYTF.

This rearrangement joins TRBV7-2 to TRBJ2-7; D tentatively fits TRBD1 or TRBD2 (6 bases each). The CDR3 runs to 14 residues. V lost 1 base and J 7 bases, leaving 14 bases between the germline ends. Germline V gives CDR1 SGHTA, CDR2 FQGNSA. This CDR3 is CASSLGGAETEQYF. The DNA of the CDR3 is TGTGCCAGCAGCTTAGGGGGGGCTGAGACGGAGCAGTACTTC.

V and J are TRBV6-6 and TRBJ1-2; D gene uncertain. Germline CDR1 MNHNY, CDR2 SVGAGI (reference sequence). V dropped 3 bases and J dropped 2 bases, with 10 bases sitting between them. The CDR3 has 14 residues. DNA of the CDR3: TGTGCCAGCAGTTATTATAACGGCAACTATGGCTACACCTTC. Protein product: CASSYYNGNYGYTF.

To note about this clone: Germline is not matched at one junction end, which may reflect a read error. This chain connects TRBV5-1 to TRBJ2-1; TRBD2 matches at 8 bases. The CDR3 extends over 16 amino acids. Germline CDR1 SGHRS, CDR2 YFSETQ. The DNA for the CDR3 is TGCGCCAGCAGCGCATCACTAGCGGTCCCCTACGATGAGCAGTTCTTC. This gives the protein CASSASLAVPYDEQFF.

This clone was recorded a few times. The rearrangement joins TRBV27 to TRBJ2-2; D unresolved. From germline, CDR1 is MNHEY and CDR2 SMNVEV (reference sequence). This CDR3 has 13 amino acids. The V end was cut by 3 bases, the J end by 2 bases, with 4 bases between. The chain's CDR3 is CASSFLNTGELFF. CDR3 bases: TGTGCCAGCAGTTTCCTCAACACCGGGGAGCTGTTTTTT.

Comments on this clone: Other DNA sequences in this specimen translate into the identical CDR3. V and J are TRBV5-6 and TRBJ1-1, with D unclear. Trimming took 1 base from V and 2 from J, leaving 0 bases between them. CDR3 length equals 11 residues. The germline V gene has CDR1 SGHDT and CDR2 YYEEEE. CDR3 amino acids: CASSLNTEAFF. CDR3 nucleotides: TGTGCCAGCAGCTTGAACACTGAAGCTTTCTTT.

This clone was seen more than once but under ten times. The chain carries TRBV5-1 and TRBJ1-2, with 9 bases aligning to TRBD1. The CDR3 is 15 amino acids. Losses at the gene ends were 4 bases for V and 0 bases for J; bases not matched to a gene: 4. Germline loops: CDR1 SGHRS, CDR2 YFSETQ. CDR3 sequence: CASSSGQGTNYGYTF. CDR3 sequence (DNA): TGCGCCAGCAGCAGCGGACAGGGGACTAACTATGGCTACACCTTC.

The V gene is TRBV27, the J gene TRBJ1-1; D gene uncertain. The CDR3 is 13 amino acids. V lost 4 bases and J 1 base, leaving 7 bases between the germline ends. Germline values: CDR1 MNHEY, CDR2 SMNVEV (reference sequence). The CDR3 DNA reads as TGTGCCAGCAGTTACCGCGCGAACACTGAAGCTTTCTTT. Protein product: CASSYRANTEAFF.

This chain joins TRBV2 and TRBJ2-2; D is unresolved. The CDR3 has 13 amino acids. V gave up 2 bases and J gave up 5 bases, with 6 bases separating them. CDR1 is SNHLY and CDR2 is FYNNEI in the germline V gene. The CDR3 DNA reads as TGTGCCAGCAGTGAACTTGGGACCGGGGAGCTGTTTTTT. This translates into CASSELGTGELFF.

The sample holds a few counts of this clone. For the CDR3, the DNA is TGCAGTGCTATATTTCGGCAGACCCAGTACTTC. The encoded protein is CSAIFRQTQYF. The chain couples TRBV20-1 to TRBJ2-5, with D hard to call. Per germline, CDR1 DFQATT and CDR2 SNEGSKA (reference sequence). CDR3 length: 11 amino acids. The V gene lost 4 bases and the J gene lost 6 bases, with 9 bases spanning the gap.

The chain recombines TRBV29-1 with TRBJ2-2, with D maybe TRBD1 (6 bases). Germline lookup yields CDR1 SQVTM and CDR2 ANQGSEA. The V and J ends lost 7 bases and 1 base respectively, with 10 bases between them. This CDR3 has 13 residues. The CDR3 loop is CSAKTGNTGELFF. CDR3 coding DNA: TGCAGCGCTAAGACAGGGAACACCGGGGAGCTGTTTTTT.

This CDR3 reads CASSFQGAIRAFF. The CDR3, as DNA: TGTGCCAGCAGCTTTCAGGGGGCTATACGCGCTTTCTTT. The chain combines TRBV7-8 with TRBJ1-1, with 8 bases that match TRBD1. Germline values: CDR1 SGHVS, CDR2 FQNEAQ. The trim removed 3 bases at V and 11 bases at J, leaving 8 bases unmatched. The CDR3 is 13 residues long.

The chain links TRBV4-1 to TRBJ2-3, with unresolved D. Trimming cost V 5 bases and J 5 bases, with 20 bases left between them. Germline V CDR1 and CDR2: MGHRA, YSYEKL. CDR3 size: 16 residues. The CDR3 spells CASSSRPQLSGDTQYF. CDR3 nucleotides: TGCGCCAGCAGCTCTCGCCCACAGCTATCCGGAGATACGCAGTATTTT.

The CDR3 here is CASSLTGYREKLFF. The CDR3 coding sequence is TGTGCCAGCAGCTTAACGGGGTATCGTGAAAAACTGTTTTTT. J is TRBJ1-4 and V is TRBV7-9; D is unresolved. Germline-derived CDR1 and CDR2 are SEHNR and FQNEAQ (reference sequence). V lost 2 bases and J lost 7, with 11 bases in between. This CDR3 has 14 amino acids.

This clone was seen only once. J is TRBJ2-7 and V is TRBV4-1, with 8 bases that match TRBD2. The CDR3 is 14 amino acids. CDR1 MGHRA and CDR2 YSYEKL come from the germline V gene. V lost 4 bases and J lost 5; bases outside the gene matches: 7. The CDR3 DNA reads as TGCGCCAGCAGCCGGACTAGCTCGATGGACGAGCAGTACTTC. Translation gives CASSRTSSMDEQYF.

CDR3 amino acids: CASSLETLNTEAFF. In DNA, the CDR3 is TGTGCCAGCAGCTTAGAAACCTTGAACACTGAAGCTTTCTTT. This rearrangement joins TRBV7-9 to TRBJ1-1; D unclear. The V and J ends lost 1 base and 0 bases respectively, with 6 bases between them. CDR3 size: 14 residues. The germline V gene encodes CDR1 SEHNR and CDR2 FQNEAQ (reference sequence).

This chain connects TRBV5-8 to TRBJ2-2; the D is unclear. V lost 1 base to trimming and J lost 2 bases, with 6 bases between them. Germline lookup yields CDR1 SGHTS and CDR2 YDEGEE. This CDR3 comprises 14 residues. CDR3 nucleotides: TGTGCCAGCAGCTTGCAAGACAACACCGGGGAGCTGTTTTTT. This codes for CASSLQDNTGELFF.

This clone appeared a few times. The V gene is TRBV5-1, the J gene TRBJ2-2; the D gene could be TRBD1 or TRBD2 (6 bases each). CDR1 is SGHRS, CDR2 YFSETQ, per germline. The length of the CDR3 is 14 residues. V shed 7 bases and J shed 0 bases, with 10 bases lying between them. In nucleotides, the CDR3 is TGCGCCAGCGCGGGGACACCGAACACCGGGGAGCTGTTTTTT. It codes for CASAGTPNTGELFF. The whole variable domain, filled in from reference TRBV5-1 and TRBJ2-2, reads KAGVTQTPRYLIKTRGQQVTLSCSPISGHRSVSWYQQTPGQGLQFLFEYFSETQRNKGNFPGRFSGRQFSNSRSEMNVSTLELGDSALYLCASAGTPNTGELFFGEGSRLTVL.

This CDR3 reads CASSQDDSSSYEQYF. In DNA form, the CDR3 reads TGCGCCAGCAGCCAAGACGACAGCAGCTCCTACGAGCAGTACTTC. This sequence joins TRBV4-3 and TRBJ2-7; D perhaps matches TRBD1 (5 bases). The germline V and J ends were trimmed by 0 bases and 0 bases, with 9 bases remaining between them. Germline CDR1 LGHNA, CDR2 YSLEER. This CDR3 spans 15 amino acids.

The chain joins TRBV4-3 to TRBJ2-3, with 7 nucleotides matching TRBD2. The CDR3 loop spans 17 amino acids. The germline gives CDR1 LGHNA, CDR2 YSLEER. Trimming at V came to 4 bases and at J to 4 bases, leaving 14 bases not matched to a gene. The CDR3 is CASSREGRRLAPDTQYF. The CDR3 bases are TGCGCCAGCAGCCGGGAGGGACGGCGACTAGCCCCAGATACGCAGTATTTT.